This T cell receptor beta chain was sequenced for a study of cytomegalovirus exposure and HLA in healthy donors. Germline V CDR1 and CDR2: MNHEY, SVGAGI. This CDR3 comprises 13 residues. Trimming removed 4 bases at V and 0 bases at J, with 6 bases between. Study results and limitations: A later analysis revealed that TCR association rates differed between HLA loci, peaking at DRB1 and bottoming out at HLA-C. The study designated about 180 TCR beta chains cytomegalovirus-associated.

The primer mix had 60 Vbeta and 13 Jbeta primers. The assay was immunoSEQ multiplex PCR, and TCRdb's table has in-frame clones only and misses some. Of 100,000 to 150,000 clones in the sample, about four fifths were seen once. Note on this clone: The target antigen is unknown.

The chain has TRBV6-5 and TRBJ1-1; unclear D gene. What was sequenced was PBMCs. This receptor was taken from a woman in her 40s in good health and CMV-seropositive. In DNA, the CDR3 is TGTGCCAGCAGTTTACAAGTGAACACTGAAGCTTTCTTT. Protein product: CASSLQVNTEAFF.